This TCR beta chain is drawn from a study of T-cell reconstitution after alpha-beta-depleted transplantation in children. This clonotype was detected only a few times. The target antigen is unknown. An end of the junction differs from the germline gene, which may be a read error. The CDR3 has 13 amino acids. From germline, CDR1 is SGHTS and CDR2 YDEGEE. Findings and limits, study-wide: Several hundred expanded graft clones reportedly gave rise to the alpha-beta T cells present about two months after transplant. TCRbeta diversity was high at day 60 in some patients (a result of surviving recipient T cells and thymic progenitors). T-cell numbers and diversity one year post-transplant derived largely from freshly generated T cells.

Preparation of the TCRbeta library involved a method that used unique molecular identifiers. TCRdb recomputed calls from the PCR reads with MiXCR, one row per CDR3 protein. Of fewer than 20,000 distinct CDR3 sequences listed, under 6.5% are singletons. V usage is TRBV5-8 and J usage is TRBJ1-6; 7 bases align to TRBD1. This TCR was sampled from a boy younger than 18 with acute lymphoblastic leukemia, due to receive a stem cell transplant. The sequencing here drew on PBMCs, taken before TCRalphabeta/CD19-depleted stem cell transplant. The CDR3 reads CAISFTGESPLHF. The CDR3 nucleotides read TGTGCCATCAGCTTTACAGGGGAGTCACCCCTCCACTTT.